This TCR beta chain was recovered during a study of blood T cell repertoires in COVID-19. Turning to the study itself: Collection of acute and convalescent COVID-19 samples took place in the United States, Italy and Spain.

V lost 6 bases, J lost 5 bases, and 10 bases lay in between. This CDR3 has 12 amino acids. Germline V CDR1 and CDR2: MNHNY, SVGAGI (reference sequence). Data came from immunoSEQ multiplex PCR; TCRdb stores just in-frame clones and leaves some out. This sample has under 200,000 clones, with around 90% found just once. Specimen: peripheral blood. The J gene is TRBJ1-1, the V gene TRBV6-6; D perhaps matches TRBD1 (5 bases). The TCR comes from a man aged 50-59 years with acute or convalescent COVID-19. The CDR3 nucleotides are TGTGCCAGCAGCCGCAGGGAAACTGAAGCTTTCTTT. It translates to CASSRRETEAFF.